This T cell receptor (beta chain) was obtained from a study of a mutant IDH1 vaccine in newly diagnosed glioma. Sequenced by immunoSEQ multiplex PCR; TCRdb stores in-frame clones only, minus some. The sample shows approximately 35,000 clones, approximately 53% of them seen only once. This clone was seen only a few times. Its antigen is still unknown. CDR3 size: 13 residues. Trimming removed 8 bases from V and 5 bases from J; junction bases left unmatched: 7. CDR1 is SNHLY and CDR2 is FYNNEI in the germline V gene. Time point meaning: week 5, during vaccination. Doses consisted of 300 ug of mutant IDH1 20-mer peptide each, paired with topical imiquimod.

This chain joins TRBV2 and TRBJ2-3, with TRBD1 matching over 7 bases. This specimen was PBMCs, taken from a glioma patient whose treatment included an IDH1 peptide vaccine. The clonotype originates from a woman aged 18-30 years with glioma. Here the CDR3 DNA reads TGTGCCAGCGCCCGACAGGGTTTAGATACGCAGTATTTT. It codes for CASARQGLDTQYF. Full variable domain (remainder filled in from reference TRBV2 and TRBJ2-3): EPEVTQTPSHQVTQMGQEVILRCVPISNHLYFYWYRQILGQKVEFLVSFYNNEISEKSEIFDDQFSVERPDGSNFTLKIRSTKLEDSAMYFCASARQGLDTQYFGPGTRLTVL.